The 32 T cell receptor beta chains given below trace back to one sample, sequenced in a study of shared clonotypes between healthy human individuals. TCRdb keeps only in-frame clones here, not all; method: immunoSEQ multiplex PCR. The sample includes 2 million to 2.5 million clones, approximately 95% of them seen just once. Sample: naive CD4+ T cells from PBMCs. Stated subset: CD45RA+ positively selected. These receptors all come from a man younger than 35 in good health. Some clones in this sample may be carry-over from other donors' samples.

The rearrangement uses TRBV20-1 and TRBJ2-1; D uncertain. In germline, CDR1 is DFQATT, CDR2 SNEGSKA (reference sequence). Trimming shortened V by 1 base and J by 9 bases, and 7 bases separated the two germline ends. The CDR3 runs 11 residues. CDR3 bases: TGCAGTGCTAGAGGGGTTTCTGAGCAGTTCTTC. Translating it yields CSARGVSEQFF.

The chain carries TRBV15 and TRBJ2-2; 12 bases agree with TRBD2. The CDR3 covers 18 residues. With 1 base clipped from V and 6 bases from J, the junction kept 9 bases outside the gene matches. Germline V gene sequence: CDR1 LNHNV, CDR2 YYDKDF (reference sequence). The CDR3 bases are TGTGCCACCAGCAGAGGTGTAAGGACTAGCGGGATCGCCGGGGAGCTGTTTTTT. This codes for CATSRGVRTSGIAGELFF.

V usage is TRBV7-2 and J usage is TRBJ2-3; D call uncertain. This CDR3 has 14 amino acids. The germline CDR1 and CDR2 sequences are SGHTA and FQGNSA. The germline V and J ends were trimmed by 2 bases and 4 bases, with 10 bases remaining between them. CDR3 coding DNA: TGTGCCAGCAGCTTAATAGGGCTCGCAGATACGCAGTATTTT. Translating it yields CASSLIGLADTQYF.

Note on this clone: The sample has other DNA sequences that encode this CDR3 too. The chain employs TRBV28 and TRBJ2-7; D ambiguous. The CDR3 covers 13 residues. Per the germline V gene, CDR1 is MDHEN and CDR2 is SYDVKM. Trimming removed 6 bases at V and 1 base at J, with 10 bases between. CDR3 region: CASSPGSSYEQYF. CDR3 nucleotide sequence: TGTGCCAGCAGCCCGGGCAGTTCCTACGAGCAGTACTTC.

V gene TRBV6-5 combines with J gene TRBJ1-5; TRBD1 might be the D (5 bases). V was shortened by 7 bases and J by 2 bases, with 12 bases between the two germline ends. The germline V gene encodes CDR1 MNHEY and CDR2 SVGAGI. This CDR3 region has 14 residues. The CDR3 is CASTPGRGNQPQHF. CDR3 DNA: TGTGCCAGCACCCCGGGCAGGGGCAATCAGCCCCAGCATTTT.

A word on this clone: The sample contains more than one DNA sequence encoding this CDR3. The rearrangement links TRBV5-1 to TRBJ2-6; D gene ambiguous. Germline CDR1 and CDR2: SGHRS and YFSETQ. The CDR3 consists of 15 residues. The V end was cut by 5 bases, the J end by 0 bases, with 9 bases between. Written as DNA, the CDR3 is TGCGCCAGCAGTTCGACCTCCTCTGGGGCCAACGTCCTGACTTTC. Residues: CASSSTSSGANVLTF.

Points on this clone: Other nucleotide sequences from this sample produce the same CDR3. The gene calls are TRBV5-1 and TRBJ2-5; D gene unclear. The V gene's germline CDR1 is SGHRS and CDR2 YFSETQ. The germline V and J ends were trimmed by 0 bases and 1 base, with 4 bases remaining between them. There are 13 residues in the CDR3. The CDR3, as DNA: TGCGCCAGCAGCTTGGGGTCCCAAGAGACCCAGTACTTC. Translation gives CASSLGSQETQYF.

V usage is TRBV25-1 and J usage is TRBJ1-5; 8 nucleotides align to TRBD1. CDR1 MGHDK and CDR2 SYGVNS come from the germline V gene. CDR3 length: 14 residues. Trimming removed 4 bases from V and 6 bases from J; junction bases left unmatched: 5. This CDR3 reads CASSAGTGFQPQHF. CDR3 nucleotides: TGTGCCAGCAGTGCAGGGACAGGTTTTCAGCCCCAGCATTTT. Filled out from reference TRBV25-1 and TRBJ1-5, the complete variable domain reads EADIYQTPRYLVIGTGKKITLECSQTMGHDKMYWYQQDPGMELHLIHYSYGVNSTEKGDLSSESTVSRIRTEHFPLTLESARPSHTSQYLCASSAGTGFQPQHFGDGTRLSIL.

The CDR3 sequence is CASSYGGRNTIYF. The CDR3 coding sequence is TGTGCCAGCAGTTACGGGGGAAGAAACACCATATATTTT. V gene TRBV6-5 combines with J gene TRBJ1-3; possibly TRBD1 for D (5 bases). V was trimmed by 2 bases and J by 5 bases, leaving 7 bases between them. The CDR3 has 13 residues. Germline CDR1 MNHEY, CDR2 SVGAGI.

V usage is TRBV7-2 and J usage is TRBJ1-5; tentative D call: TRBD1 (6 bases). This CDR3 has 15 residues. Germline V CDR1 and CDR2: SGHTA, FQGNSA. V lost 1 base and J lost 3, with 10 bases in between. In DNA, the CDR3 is TGTGCCAGCAGCTTAGAGGACAGCTTCAATCAGCCCCAGCATTTT. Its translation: CASSLEDSFNQPQHF.

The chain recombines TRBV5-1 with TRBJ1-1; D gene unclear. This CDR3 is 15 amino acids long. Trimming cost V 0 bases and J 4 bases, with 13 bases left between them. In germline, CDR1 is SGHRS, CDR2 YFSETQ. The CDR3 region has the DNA TGCGCCAGCAGCTTGGCCCCAGGAGTGTCCACTGAAGCTTTCTTT. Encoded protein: CASSLAPGVSTEAFF.

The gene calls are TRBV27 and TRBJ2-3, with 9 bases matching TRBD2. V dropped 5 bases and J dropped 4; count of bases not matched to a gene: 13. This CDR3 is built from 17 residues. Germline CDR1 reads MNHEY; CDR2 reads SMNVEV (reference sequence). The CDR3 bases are TGTGCCAGCAGTCCCAGAGGCTGGGCGGGAGGGGCAGATACGCAGTATTTT. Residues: CASSPRGWAGGADTQYF.

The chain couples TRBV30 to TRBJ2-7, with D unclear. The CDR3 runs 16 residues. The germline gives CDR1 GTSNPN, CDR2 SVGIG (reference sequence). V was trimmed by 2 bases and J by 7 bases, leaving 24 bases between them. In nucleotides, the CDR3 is TGTGCCTGGAGTACTTACAAGACAAAGACCTACGTGGAGCAGTACTTC. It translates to CAWSTYKTKTYVEQYF. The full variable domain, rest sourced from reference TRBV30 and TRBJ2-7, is SQTIHQWPATLVQPVGSPLSLECTVEGTSNPNLYWYRQAAGRGLQLLFYSVGIGQISSEVPQNLSASRPQDRQFILSSKKLLLSDSGFYLCAWSTYKTKTYVEQYFGPGTRLTVT.

In nucleotides, the CDR3 is TGTGCCAGCAGTGAGTCGGTAGCCTATGGCTACACCTTC. Amino acid sequence: CASSESVAYGYTF. The chain has TRBV6-1 and TRBJ1-2; no clear D gene. This CDR3 contains 13 residues. Germline V gene sequence: CDR1 MNHNS, CDR2 SASEGT. V was shortened by 3 bases and J by 4 bases, with 9 bases between the two germline ends.

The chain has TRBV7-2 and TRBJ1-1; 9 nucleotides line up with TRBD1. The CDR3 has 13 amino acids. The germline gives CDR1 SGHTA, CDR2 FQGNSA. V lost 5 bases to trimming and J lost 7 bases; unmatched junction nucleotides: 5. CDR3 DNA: TGTGCCAGCAGCCCGGGACAGGGCCTTGAAGCTTTCTTT. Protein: CASSPGQGLEAFF. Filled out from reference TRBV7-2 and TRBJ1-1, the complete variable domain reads GAGVSQSPSNKVTEKGKDVELRCDPISGHTALYWYRQSLGQGLEFLIYFQGNSAPDKSGLPSDRFSAERTGGSVSTLTIQRTQQEDSAVYLCASSPGQGLEAFFGQGTRLTVV.

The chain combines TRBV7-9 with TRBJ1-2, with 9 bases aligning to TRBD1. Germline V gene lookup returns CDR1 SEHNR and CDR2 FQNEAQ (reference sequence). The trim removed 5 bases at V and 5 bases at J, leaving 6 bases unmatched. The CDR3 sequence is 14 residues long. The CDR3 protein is CASSRGQGRYGYTF. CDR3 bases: TGTGCCAGCAGCCGGGGACAGGGCCGATATGGCTACACCTTC.

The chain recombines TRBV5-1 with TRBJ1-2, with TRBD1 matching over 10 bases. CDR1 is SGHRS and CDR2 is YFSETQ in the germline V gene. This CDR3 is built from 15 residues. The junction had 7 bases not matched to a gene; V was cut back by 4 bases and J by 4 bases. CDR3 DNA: TGCGCCAGCAGCCTAACCGGACAGGGGGTCTATGGCTACACCTTC. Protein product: CASSLTGQGVYGYTF.

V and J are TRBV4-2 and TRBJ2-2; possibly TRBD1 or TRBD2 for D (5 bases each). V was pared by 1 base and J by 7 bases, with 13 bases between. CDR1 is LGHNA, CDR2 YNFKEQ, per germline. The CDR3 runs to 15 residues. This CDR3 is CASSQVGTVVGELFF. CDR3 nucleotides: TGTGCCAGCAGCCAAGTTGGGACCGTGGTCGGGGAGCTGTTTTTT.

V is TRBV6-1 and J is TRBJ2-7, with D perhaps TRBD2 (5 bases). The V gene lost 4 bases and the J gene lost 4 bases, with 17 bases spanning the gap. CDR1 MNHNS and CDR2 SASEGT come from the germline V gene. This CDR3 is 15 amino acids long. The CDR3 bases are TGTGCCAGCAGTGGCGGGTGGGCCCTCACATACGAGCAGTACTTC. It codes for CASSGGWALTYEQYF.

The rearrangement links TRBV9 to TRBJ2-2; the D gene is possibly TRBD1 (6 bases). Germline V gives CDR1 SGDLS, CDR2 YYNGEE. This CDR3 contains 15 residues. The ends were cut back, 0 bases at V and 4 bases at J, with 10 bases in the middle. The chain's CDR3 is CASSVGTVGTGELFF. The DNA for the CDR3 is TGTGCCAGCAGCGTAGGGACAGTGGGCACCGGGGAGCTGTTTTTT.

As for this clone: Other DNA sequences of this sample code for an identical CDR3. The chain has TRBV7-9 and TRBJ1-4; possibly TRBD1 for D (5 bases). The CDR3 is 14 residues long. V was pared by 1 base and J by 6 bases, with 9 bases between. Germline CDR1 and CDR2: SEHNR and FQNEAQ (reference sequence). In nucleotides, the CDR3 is TGTGCCAGCAGCTTAGGGGGCGCTTATGAAAAACTGTTTTTT. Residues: CASSLGGAYEKLFF.

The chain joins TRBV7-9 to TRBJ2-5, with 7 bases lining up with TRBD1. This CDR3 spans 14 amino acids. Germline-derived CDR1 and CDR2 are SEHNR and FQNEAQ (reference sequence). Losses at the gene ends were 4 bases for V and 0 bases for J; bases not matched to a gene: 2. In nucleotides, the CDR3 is TGTGCCAGCAGCTGGGACAGCCACCAAGAGACCCAGTACTTC. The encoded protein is CASSWDSHQETQYF.

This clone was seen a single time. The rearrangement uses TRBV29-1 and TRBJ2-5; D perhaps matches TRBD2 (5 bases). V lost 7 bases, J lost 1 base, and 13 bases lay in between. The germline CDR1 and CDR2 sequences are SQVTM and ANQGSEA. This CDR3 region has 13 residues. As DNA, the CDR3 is TGCAGCGGAATGCGGGTGGCCCAAGAGACCCAGTACTTC. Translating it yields CSGMRVAQETQYF.

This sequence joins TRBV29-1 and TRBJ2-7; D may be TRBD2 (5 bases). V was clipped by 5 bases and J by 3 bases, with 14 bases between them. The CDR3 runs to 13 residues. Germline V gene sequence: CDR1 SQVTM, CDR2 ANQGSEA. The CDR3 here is CSVWRGPYYEQYF. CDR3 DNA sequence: TGCAGCGTTTGGCGAGGGCCCTACTACGAGCAGTACTTC.

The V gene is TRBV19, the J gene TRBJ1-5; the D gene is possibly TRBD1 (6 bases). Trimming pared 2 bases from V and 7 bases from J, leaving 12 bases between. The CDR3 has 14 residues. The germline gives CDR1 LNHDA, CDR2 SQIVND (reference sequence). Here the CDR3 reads CASSIKGGEQPQHF. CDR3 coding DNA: TGTGCCAGTAGTATAAAAGGGGGGGAACAGCCCCAGCATTTT.

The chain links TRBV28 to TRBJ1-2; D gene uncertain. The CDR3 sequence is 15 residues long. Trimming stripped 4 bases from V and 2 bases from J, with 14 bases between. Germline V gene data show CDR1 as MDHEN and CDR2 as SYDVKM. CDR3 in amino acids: CASSSAHGINYGYTF. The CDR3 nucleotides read TGTGCCAGCAGTTCCGCTCATGGTATCAACTATGGCTACACCTTC.

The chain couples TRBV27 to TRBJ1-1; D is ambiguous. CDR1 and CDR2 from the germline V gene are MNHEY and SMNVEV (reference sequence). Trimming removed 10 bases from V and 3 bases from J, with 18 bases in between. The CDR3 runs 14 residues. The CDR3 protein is CATPDTINHTEAFF. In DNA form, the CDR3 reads TGTGCCACCCCTGATACCATAAATCACACTGAAGCTTTCTTT.

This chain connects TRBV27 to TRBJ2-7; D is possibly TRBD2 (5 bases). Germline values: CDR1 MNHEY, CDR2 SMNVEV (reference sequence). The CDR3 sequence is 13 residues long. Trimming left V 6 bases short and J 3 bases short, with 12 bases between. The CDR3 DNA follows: TGTGCCAGCAGCATGTCGGGAATCTACGAGCAGTACTTC. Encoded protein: CASSMSGIYEQYF.

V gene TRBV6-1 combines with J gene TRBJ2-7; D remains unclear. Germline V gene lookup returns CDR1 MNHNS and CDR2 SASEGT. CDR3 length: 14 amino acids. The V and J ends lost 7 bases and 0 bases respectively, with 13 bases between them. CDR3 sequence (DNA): TGTGCCAGCATCCACAGAGAGTCCTCCTACGAGCAGTACTTC. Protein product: CASIHRESSYEQYF.

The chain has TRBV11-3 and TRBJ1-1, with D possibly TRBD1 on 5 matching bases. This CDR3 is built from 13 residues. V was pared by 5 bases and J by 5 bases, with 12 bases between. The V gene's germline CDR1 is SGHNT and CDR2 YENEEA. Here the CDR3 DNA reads TGTGCCAGCAGCCCCGGCAGGGAGACTGAAGCTTTCTTT. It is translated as CASSPGRETEAFF.

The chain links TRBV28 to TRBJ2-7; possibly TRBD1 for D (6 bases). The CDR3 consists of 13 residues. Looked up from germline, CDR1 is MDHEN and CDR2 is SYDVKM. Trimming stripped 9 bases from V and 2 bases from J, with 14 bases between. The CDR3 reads CASGGMETYEQYF. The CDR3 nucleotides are TGTGCCAGTGGGGGCATGGAAACCTACGAGCAGTACTTC. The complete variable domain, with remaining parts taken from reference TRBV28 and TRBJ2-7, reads DVKVTQSSRYLVKRTGEKVFLECVQDMDHENMFWYRQDPGLGLRLIYFSYDVKMKEKGDIPEGYSVSREKKERFSLILESASTNQTSMYLCASGGMETYEQYFGPGTRLTVT.

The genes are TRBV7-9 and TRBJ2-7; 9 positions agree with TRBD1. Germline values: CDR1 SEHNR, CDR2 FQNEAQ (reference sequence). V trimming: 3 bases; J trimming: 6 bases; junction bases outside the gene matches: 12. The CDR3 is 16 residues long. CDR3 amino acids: CASSFKRPGTGREQYF. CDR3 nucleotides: TGTGCCAGCAGCTTCAAGCGGCCTGGGACAGGGCGCGAGCAGTACTTC.